A single T cell receptor beta chain is shown here with its context. Here immunoSEQ multiplex PCR was the method, and the copy in TCRdb shows in-frame clones only, minus some. The repertoire consists of approximately 200,000 clones, with about 80% occurring once and the leading ten covering about 1.3%. Germline CDR1 and CDR2: SGHTS and YDEGEE. This CDR3 is built from 13 residues. V gave up 4 bases and J gave up 1 base, with 8 bases separating them. This specimen belongs to a study of blood T cell repertoires in COVID-19. The sequencing input was PBMCs or T cells enriched from blood (not recorded which). The clonotype originates from a woman between 35 and 50 years old with acute COVID-19. This chain joins TRBV5-8 and TRBJ2-5; tentatively, D is TRBD2 (6 bases). Here the CDR3 reads CASSRGLQETQYF. CDR3 nucleotides: TGTGCCAGCAGCAGGGGACTCCAAGAGACCCAGTACTTC.